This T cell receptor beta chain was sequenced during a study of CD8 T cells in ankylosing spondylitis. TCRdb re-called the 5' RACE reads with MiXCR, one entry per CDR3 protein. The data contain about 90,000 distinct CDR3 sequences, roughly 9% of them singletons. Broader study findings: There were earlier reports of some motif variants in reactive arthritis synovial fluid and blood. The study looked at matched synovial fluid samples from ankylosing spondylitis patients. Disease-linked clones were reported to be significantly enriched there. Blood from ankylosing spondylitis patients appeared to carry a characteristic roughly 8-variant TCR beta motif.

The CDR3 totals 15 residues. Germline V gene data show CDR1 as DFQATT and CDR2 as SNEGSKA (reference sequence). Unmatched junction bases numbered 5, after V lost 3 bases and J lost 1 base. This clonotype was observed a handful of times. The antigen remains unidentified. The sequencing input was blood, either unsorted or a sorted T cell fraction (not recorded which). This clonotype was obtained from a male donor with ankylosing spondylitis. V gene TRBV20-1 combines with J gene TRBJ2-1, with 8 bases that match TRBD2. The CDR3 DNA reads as TGCAGTGCTAGGAGGACTAGCTCTTCCTACAATGAGCAGTTCTTC. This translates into CSARRTSSSYNEQFF.